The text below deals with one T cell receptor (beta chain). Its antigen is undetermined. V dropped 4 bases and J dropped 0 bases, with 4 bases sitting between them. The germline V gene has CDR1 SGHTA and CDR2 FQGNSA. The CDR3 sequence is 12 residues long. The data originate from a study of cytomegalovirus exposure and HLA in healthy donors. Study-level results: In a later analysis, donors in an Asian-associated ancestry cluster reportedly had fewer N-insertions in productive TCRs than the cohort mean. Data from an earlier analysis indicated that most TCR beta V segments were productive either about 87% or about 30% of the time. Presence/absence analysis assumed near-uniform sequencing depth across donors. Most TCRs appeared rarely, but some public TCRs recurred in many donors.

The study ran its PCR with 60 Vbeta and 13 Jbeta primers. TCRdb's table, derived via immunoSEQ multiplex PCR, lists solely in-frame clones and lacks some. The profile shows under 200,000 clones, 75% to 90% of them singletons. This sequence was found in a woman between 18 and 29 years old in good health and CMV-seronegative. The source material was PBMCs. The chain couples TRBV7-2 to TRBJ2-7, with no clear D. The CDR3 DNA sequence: TGTGCCAGCAGCTCCTCCTCCTACGAGCAGTACTTC. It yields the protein CASSSSSYEQYF.